This T cell receptor beta chain was documented in a study of cytomegalovirus exposure and HLA in healthy donors. Notes on the study in general: Segments of the TCR beta V type were, in most cases, productive about 90% or about 30% of the time in an earlier analysis. Testing in vitro showed a few CMV-associated chains specific for CMV antigens. An analysis that was carried out later associated 15,000 to 20,000 TCR beta sequences with HLA alleles at 0.05 false discovery rate.

Those who donated were healthy bone marrow donors. PCR involved 60 Vbeta and 13 Jbeta primers. Only in-frame clones appear in the TCRdb table, and some are missing; sequencing was by immunoSEQ multiplex PCR. In the table there are 110,000 to 150,000 clones, about 80% of which are singletons. This clone was seen just once. The antigen is not known. Sequenced: PBMCs. The origin of this receptor is a woman between 25 and 40 years old in good health and CMV-seronegative.

CDR3 amino acids: CASSTGDGDTQYF. The DNA for the CDR3 is TGTGCCAGCAGTACGGGGGACGGAGATACGCAGTATTTT. The chain is built from TRBV28 and TRBJ2-3; weak D call: TRBD2 (6 bases). Germline V gene data show CDR1 as MDHEN and CDR2 as SYDVKM. This CDR3 spans 13 amino acids. Trimming took off 5 bases at V and 5 bases at J, with 11 bases between the two ends.